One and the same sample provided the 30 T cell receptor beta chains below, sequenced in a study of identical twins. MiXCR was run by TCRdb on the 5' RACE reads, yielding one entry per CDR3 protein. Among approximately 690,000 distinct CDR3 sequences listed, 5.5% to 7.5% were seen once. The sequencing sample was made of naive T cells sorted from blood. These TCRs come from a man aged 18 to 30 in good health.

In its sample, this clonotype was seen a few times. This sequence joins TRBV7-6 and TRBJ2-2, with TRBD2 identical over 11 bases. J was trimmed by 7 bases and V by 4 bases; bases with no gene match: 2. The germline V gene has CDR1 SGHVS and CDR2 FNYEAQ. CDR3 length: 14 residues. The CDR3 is CASSWGLAVGELFF. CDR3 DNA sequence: TGTGCCAGCAGCTGGGGACTAGCGGTCGGGGAGCTGTTTTTT.

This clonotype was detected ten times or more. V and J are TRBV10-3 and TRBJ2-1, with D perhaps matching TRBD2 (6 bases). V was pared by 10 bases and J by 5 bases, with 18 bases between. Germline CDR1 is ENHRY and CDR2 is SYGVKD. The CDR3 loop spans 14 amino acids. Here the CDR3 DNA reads TGTGCCACCCTCACTGCTCTAGCGAACAATGAGCAGTTCTTC. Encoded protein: CATLTALANNEQFF.

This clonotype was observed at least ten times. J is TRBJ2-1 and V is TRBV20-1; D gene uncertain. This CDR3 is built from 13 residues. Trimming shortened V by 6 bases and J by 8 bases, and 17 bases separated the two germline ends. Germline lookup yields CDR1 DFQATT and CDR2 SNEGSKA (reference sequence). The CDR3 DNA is TGCAGTGCCCCAAAGTTTAGCCTCGATGAGCAGTTCTTC. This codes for CSAPKFSLDEQFF.

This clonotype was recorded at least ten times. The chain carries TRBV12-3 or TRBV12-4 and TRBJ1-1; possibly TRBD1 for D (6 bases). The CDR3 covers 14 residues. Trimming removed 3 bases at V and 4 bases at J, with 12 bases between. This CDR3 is CASSFRRGGTEAFF. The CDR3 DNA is TGTGCCAGCAGTTTCCGCAGGGGCGGCACTGAAGCTTTCTTT.

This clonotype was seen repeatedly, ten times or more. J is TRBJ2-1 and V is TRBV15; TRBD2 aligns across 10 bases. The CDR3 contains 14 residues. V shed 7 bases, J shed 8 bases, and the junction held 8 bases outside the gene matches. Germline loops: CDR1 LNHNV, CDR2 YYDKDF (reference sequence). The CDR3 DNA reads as TGTGCCACCAAAAGCGGGAGGGCGGCGGATGAGCAGTTCTTC. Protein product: CATKSGRAADEQFF.

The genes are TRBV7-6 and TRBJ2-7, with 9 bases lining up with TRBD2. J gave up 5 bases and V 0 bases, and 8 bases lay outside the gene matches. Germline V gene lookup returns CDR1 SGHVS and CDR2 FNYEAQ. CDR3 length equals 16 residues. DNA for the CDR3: TGTGCCAGCAGCTTAGCCCAGGGTAGCGGGAGCCACGAGCAGTACTTC. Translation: CASSLAQGSGSHEQYF.

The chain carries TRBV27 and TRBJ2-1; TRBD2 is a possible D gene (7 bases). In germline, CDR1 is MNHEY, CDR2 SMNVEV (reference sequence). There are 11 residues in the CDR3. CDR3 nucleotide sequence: TGTGTAGGGGGGGGGCGGTATGAGCAGTTCTTC. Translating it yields CVGGGRYEQFF.

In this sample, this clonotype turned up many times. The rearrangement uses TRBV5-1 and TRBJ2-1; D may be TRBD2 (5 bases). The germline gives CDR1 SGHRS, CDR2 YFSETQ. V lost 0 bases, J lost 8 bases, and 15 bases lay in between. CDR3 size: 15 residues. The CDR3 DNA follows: TGCGCCAGCAGCTTGGCGGGAACCCCCAGCCATGAGCAGTTCTTC. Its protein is CASSLAGTPSHEQFF.

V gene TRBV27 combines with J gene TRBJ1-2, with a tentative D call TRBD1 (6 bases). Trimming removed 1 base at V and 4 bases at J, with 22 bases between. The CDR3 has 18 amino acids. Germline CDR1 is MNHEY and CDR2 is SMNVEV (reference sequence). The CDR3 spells CASSLFPDRGGVAYGYTF. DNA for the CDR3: TGTGCCAGCAGTTTATTTCCGGACAGAGGGGGAGTTGCCTATGGCTACACCTTC.

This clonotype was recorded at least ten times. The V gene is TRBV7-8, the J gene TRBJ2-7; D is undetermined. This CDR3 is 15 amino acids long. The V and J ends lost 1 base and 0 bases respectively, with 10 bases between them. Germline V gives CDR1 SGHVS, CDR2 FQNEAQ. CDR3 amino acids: CASSLVWTDSYEQYF. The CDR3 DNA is TGTGCCAGCAGCTTAGTTTGGACGGACTCCTACGAGCAGTACTTC.

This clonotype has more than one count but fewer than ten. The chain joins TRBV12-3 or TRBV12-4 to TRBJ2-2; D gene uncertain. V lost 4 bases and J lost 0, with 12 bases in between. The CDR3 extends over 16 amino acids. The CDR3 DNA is TGTGCCAGCAGTTCGAGGCGGCGCGCGAACACCGGGGAGCTGTTTTTT. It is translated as CASSSRRRANTGELFF.

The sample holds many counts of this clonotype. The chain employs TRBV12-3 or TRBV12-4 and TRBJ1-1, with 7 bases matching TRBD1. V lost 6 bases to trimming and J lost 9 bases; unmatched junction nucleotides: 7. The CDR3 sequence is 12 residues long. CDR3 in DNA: TGTGCCAGCAGCATTCCGGGACAGAAAGCTTTCTTT. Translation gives CASSIPGQKAFF.

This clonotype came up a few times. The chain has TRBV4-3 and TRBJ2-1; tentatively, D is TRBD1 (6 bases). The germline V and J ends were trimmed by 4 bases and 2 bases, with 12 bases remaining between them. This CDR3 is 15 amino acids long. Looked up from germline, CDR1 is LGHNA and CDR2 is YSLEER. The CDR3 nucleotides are TGCGCCAGCAGCCTCCGGACAGTCCCCTACAATGAGCAGTTCTTC. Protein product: CASSLRTVPYNEQFF.

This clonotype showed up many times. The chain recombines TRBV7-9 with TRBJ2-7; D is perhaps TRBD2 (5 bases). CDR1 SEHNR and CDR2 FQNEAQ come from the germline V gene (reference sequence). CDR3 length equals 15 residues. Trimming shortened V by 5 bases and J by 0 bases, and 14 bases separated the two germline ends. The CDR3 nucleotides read TGTGCCAGCAGCCCCCCTCATGGGAGCTCCTACGAGCAGTACTTC. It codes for CASSPPHGSSYEQYF.

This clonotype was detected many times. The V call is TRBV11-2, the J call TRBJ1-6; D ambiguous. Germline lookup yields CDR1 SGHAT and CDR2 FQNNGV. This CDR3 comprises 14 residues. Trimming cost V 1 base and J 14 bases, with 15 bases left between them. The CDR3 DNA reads TGTGCCAGCAGCTTAGGCCCCCCTATGGTCACCCTCCACTTT. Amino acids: CASSLGPPMVTLHF.

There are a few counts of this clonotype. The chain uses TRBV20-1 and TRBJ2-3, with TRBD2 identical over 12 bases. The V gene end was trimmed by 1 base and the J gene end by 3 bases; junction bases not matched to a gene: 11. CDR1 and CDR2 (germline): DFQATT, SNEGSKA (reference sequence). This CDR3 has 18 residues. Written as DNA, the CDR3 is TGCAGTGCTAGAGGGAACGGGACTAGCGGGTTTGGGACAGATACGCAGTATTTT. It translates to CSARGNGTSGFGTDTQYF.

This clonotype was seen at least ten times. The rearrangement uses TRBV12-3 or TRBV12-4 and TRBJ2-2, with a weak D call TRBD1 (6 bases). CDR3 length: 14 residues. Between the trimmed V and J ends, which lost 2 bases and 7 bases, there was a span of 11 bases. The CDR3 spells CASSLKQGGGELFF. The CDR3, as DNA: TGTGCCAGCAGTTTAAAACAGGGCGGCGGGGAGCTGTTTTTT.

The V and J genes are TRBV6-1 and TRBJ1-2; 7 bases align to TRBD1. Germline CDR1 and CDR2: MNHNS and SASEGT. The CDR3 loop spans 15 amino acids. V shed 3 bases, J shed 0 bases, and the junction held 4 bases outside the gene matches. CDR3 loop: CASSETGNANYGYTF. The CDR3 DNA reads TGTGCCAGCAGTGAGACAGGGAATGCTAACTATGGCTACACCTTC.

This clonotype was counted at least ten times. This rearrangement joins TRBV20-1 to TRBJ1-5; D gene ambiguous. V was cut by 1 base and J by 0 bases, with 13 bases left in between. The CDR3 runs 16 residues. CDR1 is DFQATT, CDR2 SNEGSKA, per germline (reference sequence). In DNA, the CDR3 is TGCAGTGCTAGAGCCACAAGGAGGCATAGCAATCAGCCCCAGCATTTT. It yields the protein CSARATRRHSNQPQHF.

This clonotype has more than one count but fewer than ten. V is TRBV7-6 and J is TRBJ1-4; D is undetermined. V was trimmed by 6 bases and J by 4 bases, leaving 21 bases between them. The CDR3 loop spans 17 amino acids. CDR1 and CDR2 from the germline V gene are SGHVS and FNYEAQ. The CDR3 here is CASSKSTQAGDNEKLFF. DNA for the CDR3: TGTGCCAGCAGTAAATCTACCCAAGCGGGAGATAATGAAAAACTGTTTTTT.

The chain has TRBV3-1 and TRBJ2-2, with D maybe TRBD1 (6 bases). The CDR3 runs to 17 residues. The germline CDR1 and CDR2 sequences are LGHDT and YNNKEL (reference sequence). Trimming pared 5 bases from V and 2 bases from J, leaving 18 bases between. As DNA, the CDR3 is TGTGCCAGCAGCATACAACTCGGACAGAGAAACACCGGGGAGCTGTTTTTT. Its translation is CASSIQLGQRNTGELFF.

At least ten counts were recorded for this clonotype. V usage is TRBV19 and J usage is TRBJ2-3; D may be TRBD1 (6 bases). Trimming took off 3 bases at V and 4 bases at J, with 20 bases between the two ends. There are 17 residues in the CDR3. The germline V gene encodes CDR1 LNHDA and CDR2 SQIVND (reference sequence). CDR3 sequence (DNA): TGTGCCAGTAGTATTTCGGGCTTGGACAGTGTTTCAGATACGCAGTATTTT. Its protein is CASSISGLDSVSDTQYF.

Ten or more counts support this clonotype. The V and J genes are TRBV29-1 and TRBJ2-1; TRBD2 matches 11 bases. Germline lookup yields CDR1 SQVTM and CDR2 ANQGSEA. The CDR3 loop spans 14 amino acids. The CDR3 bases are TGCAGTGTAGCGGGACTAGCGGCCTACAATGAGCAGTTCTTC. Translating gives CSVAGLAAYNEQFF.

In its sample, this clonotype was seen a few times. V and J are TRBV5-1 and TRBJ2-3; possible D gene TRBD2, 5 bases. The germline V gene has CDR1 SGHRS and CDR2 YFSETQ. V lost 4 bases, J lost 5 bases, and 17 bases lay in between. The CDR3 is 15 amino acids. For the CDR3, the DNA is TGCGCCAGCAGCCCCCCCGGAGGCGGCGGAGATACGCAGTATTTT. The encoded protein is CASSPPGGGGDTQYF.

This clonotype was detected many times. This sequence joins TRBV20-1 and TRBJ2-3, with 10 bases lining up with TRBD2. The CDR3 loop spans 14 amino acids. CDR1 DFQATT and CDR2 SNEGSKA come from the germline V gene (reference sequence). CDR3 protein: CSALAGVRTDTQYF. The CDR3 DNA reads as TGCAGCGCTCTAGCGGGAGTCCGCACAGATACGCAGTATTTT.

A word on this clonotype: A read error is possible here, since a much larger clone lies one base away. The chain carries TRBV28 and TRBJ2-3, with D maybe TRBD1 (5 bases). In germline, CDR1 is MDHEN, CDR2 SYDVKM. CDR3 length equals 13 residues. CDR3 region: CASSSGNTDTQFF. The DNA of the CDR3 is TGTGCCAGCAGTTCAGGGAACACAGATACGCAGTTTTTT. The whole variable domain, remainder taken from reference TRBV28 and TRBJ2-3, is DVKVTQSSRYLVKRTGEKVFLECVQDMDHENMFWYRQDPGLGLRLIYFSYDVKMKEKGDIPEGYSVSREKKERFSLILESASTNQTSMYLCASSSGNTDTQFFGPGTRLTVL.

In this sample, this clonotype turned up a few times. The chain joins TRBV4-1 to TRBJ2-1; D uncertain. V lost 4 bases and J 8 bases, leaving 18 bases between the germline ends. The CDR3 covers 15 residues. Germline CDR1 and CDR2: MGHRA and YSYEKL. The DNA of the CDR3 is TGCGCCAGCAGCCTACTCCCTTTGGGTTTCCATGAGCAGTTCTTC. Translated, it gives CASSLLPLGFHEQFF.

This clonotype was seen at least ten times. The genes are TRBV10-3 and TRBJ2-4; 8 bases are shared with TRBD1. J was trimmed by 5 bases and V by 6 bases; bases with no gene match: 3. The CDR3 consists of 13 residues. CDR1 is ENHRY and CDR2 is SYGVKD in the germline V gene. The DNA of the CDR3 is TGTGCCATCAGCAGGGGGCAAGAAAACATTCAGTACTTC. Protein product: CAISRGQENIQYF.

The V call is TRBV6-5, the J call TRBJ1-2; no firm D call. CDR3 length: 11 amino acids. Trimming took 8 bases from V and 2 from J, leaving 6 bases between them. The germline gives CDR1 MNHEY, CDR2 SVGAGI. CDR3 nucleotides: TGTGCCAGCGGCCGGAACTATGGCTACACCTTC. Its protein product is CASGRNYGYTF.

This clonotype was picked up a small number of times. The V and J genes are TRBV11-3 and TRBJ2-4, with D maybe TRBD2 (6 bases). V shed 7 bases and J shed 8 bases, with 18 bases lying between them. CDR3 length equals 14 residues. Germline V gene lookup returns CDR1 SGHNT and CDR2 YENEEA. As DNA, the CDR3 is TGTGCCAGCAACCGGGACTCAACTAGGGACATTCAGTACTTC. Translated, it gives CASNRDSTRDIQYF.